What follows describes a single TCR beta chain. Other DNA sequences of this sample code for an identical CDR3. The germline gives CDR1 SGHTA, CDR2 FQGTGA. V lost 0 bases and J 0 bases, leaving 6 bases between the germline ends. CDR3 size: 16 residues. Individuals aged about 18 to 89 years were recruited from 24 US areas. The method was immunoSEQ multiplex PCR; TCRdb's version includes in-frame clones alone and lacks a portion of them. The data contain 200,000 or so clones, 88% of them seen just once; the ten biggest clones take up roughly 2.7%. This entry comes from a study of blood T cell repertoires in COVID-19. For the study at large: Acute and convalescent COVID-19 specimens originated in the United States, Italy and Spain.

The sequence was obtained from a woman aged 25 to 45 who had recovered from COVID-19. Material for sequencing was PBMCs or T cells enriched from blood (not recorded which). The V call is TRBV7-3, the J call TRBJ2-6; D is unclear. CDR3 nucleotide sequence: TGTGCCAGCAGCTTAACGTCCAGCTCTGGGGCCAACGTCCTGACTTTC. Its protein product is CASSLTSSSGANVLTF.